The sequence of this T cell receptor beta chain was determined in a study of T cell repertoires in cytomegalovirus infection. TCRdb re-analysed the reads in MiXCR, keeping a single row per CDR3 protein. Among roughly 100,000 distinct CDR3 sequences listed, 15% to 20% were seen once. Regarding this clonotype: This could be a read error, since a much larger clone is one nucleotide away.

Sequencing was performed on PBMCs. The sequence came from a human donor in good health (CMV status not recorded). Some clones in this sample may be carry-over from other donors' samples.

CDR3 loop: CASSFESSRPRAFF. The DNA of the CDR3 is TGTGCCAGCAGCTTTGAATCGTCTCGGCCGAGAGCTTTCTTT. The chain uses TRBV7-2 and TRBJ1-1, with D uncertain. The germline V and J ends were trimmed by 3 bases and 10 bases, with 18 bases remaining between them. In germline, CDR1 is SGHTA, CDR2 FQGNSA. The CDR3 sequence is 14 residues long.